Each of the 17 T cell receptor beta chains below was sequenced from the same sample in a study of metastatic and nonmetastatic thyroid tumors. Each patient came to thyroid surgery without any prior treatment (of any kind). TCRdb re-called the PCR reads through MiXCR. The sample contains about 69,000 clones, about 14% of which appear only once. Sequencing was performed on blood. The receptors shown here come from a male donor with papillary thyroid cancer or a benign thyroid nodule (not recorded which). Some clones in this sample may be carry-over from other donors' samples.

This clone was counted a few times. This may arise from a read error, as a much more abundant clone is one base away. The chain has TRBV12-3 or TRBV12-4 and TRBJ1-2; D remains unclear. CDR3 size: 15 residues. V was clipped by 1 base and J by 0 bases, with 9 bases between them. CDR3: CASSLGPMSNYGYTF. As DNA, the CDR3 is TGTGCCAGCAGTTTAGGGCCTATGTCTAACTATGGCTACACCTTC.

For this clone: A read error may be the cause here, since a much bigger clone is one base away. The same CDR3 arises from other DNA sequences in this sample as well. The V and J genes are TRBV29-1 and TRBJ1-2; D unclear. The V gene lost 1 base and the J gene lost 1 base, with 7 bases spanning the gap. CDR3 length equals 13 residues. Germline CDR1 is SQVTM and CDR2 is ANQGSEA. The CDR3 bases are TGCAGCGTTGAAGTGGACTTTAACTATGGCTACACCTTC. Translating gives CSVEVDFNYGYTF. The full variable domain, with the rest looked up from reference TRBV29-1 and TRBJ1-2, is SAVISQKPSRDICQRGTSLTIQCQVDSQVTMMFWYRQQPGQSLTLIATANQGSEATYESGFVIDKFPISRPNLTFSTLTVSNMSPEDSSIYLCSVEVDFNYGYTFGSGTRLTVV.

This clone showed up just a few times. V gene TRBV6-5 combines with J gene TRBJ1-3; 9 bases align to TRBD1. V was clipped by 3 bases and J by 4 bases; unmatched bases: 7. The germline V gene has CDR1 MNHEY and CDR2 SVGAGI. The CDR3 covers 16 residues. The CDR3 nucleotides read TGTGCCAGCAGTTATTCCGGGACAGGGACCGGAAACACCATATATTTT. Residues: CASSYSGTGTGNTIYF.

In its sample, this clone was seen many times. The chain is built from TRBV9 and TRBJ1-2, with D uncertain. Germline-derived CDR1 and CDR2 are SGDLS and YYNGEE. V was shortened by 2 bases and J by 8 bases, with 10 bases between the two germline ends. The CDR3 sequence is 12 residues long. The CDR3 DNA follows: TGTGCCAGCAGCGTCGGAGGTCGGGGCTACACCTTC. As protein: CASSVGGRGYTF.

In its sample, this clone was seen many times. The chain recombines TRBV27 with TRBJ2-1, with 9 positions matching TRBD2. V lost 3 bases to trimming and J lost 11 bases; unmatched junction nucleotides: 8. Germline CDR1 is MNHEY and CDR2 is SMNVEV (reference sequence). The CDR3 has 14 amino acids. The chain's CDR3 is CASSFSYSGGKQFF. CDR3 bases: TGTGCCAGCAGTTTCTCTTATAGCGGGGGAAAGCAGTTCTTC.

In the case of this clone: The junction shows a germline mismatch at one end, possibly a read error. This rearrangement joins TRBV7-2 to TRBJ1-5, with D possibly being TRBD1 (6 bases). The CDR3 length is 15 residues. Germline V gene lookup returns CDR1 SGHTA and CDR2 FQGNSA. The CDR3 coding sequence is TGTGCCAGCAGCTACCAGGGGACTATCAATCAGTCCCAGCATTTT. Protein product: CASSYQGTINQSQHF.

J is TRBJ2-3 and V is TRBV3-1; 15 bases are shared with TRBD2. CDR3 length equals 18 residues. CDR1 is LGHDT, CDR2 YNNKEL, per germline (reference sequence). Trimming at V came to 1 base and at J to 5 bases, leaving 7 bases not matched to a gene. CDR3 in amino acids: CASSQGRTSGRAGDTQYF. For the CDR3, the DNA is TGTGCCAGCAGCCAAGGTAGGACTAGCGGGAGGGCTGGAGATACGCAGTATTTT.

This clone was detected a few times. This chain uses TRBV19 with TRBJ1-5, with TRBD1 as a possible D gene (5 bases). Trimming shortened V by 9 bases and J by 3 bases, and 18 bases separated the two germline ends. CDR3 size: 15 residues. The V gene's germline CDR1 is LNHDA and CDR2 SQIVND (reference sequence). The CDR3 nucleotides read TGTGCCAGCGACGGGAGGGGCCAGGCCAATCAGCCCCAGCATTTT. Its translation is CASDGRGQANQPQHF.

This clone appeared many times. This rearrangement joins TRBV29-1 to TRBJ2-5; D may be TRBD2 (6 bases). CDR1 is SQVTM, CDR2 ANQGSEA, per germline. CDR3 size: 13 residues. The V end was cut by 6 bases, the J end by 2 bases, with 13 bases between. As DNA, the CDR3 is TGCAGCGTGGCAGCGGGCCTACAAGAGACCCAGTACTTC. Its protein is CSVAAGLQETQYF.

This clone was seen repeatedly, ten times or more. The rearrangement links TRBV12-3 or TRBV12-4 to TRBJ1-1, with a tentative D call TRBD1 (6 bases). Trimming stripped 7 bases from V and 1 base from J, with 13 bases between. The CDR3 sequence is 14 residues long. Here the CDR3 DNA reads TGTGCCAGCAACCCGGGACACACGAACACTGAAGCTTTCTTT. The encoded protein is CASNPGHTNTEAFF.

This sequence joins TRBV4-1 and TRBJ2-1, with 9 bases that match TRBD1. This CDR3 has 16 residues. Trimming removed 4 bases from V and 4 bases from J; junction bases left unmatched: 8. In germline, CDR1 is MGHRA, CDR2 YSYEKL. The CDR3: CASSRGGTGTYNEQFF. The CDR3 DNA reads TGCGCCAGCAGCCGAGGCGGGACAGGGACGTACAATGAGCAGTTCTTC.

This clone was seen ten or more times. V and J are TRBV9 and TRBJ2-3; TRBD2 might be the D (6 bases). There are 16 residues in the CDR3. Germline CDR1 SGDLS, CDR2 YYNGEE. Trimming left V 3 bases short and J 4 bases short, with 18 bases between. The CDR3 here is CASSGGTGATPDTQYF. CDR3 coding DNA: TGTGCCAGCAGCGGAGGAACGGGAGCGACCCCAGATACGCAGTATTTT.

This clone was seen only a few times. The chain carries TRBV6-2 or TRBV6-3 and TRBJ2-1, with D possibly matching TRBD2 (6 bases). V was trimmed by 7 bases and J by 3 bases, leaving 22 bases between them. Germline values: CDR1 MNHEY, CDR2 SVGEGT. The CDR3 is 17 residues long. The CDR3 loop reads CASMLSPGLRLYNEQFF. CDR3 nucleotides: TGTGCCAGCATGCTGAGTCCGGGACTTAGGCTCTACAATGAGCAGTTCTTC.

Turning to this clone: Lacking the conserved final phenylalanine or tryptophan, this CDR3 likely reflects a read error. V gene TRBV6-1 combines with J gene TRBJ2-7; D tentatively fits TRBD1 or TRBD2 (5 bases each). The germline CDR1 and CDR2 sequences are MNHNS and SASEGT. The CDR3 runs 16 residues. The CDR3 loop reads CAGRNDRDVLTYEQYS. The CDR3 DNA follows: TGTGCCGGCAGGAACGACCGGGACGTTCTTACCTACGAGCAGTACTCC.

This chain uses TRBV11-1 with TRBJ2-3; 11 bases align to TRBD1. This CDR3 is 15 amino acids long. With 5 bases clipped from V and 4 bases from J, the junction kept 5 bases outside the gene matches. Germline V gene sequence: CDR1 SGHAT, CDR2 FQDESV (reference sequence). The CDR3 spells CASSPRTGGSDTQYF. CDR3 DNA: TGTGCCAGCAGCCCTCGGACAGGGGGCTCAGATACGCAGTATTTT.

This clone showed up many times. The chain combines TRBV7-8 with TRBJ2-3, with D perhaps being TRBD1 or TRBD2 (7 bases each). Trimming removed 6 bases from V and 2 bases from J, with 18 bases in between. Germline V gives CDR1 SGHVS, CDR2 FQNEAQ. CDR3 size: 16 residues. The CDR3 spells CASRLRGTAYTDTQYF. CDR3 coding DNA: TGTGCCAGCAGACTGCGGGGGACAGCTTACACAGATACGCAGTATTTT.

This clone was counted at least ten times. The chain carries TRBV30 and TRBJ1-1; D possibly corresponds to TRBD1 (5 bases). The CDR3 has 12 amino acids. Germline values: CDR1 GTSNPN, CDR2 SVGIG (reference sequence). V was trimmed by 3 bases and J by 4 bases, leaving 9 bases between them. The CDR3 coding sequence is TGTGCCTGGAGCCGGGGGGTCACTGAAGCTTTCTTT. This translates into CAWSRGVTEAFF.